This is a list of T cell receptor beta chains from one sample in a study of cytomegalovirus exposure and HLA in healthy donors. The data were produced by immunoSEQ multiplex PCR, yet TCRdb's version contains in-frame clones alone and is incomplete. Seen here are about 190,000 clones, over 70% observed once, and the top ten hold approximately 1.5%. The sequenced sample consisted of PBMCs. The receptors were gathered from a woman aged 18-29 years in good health and CMV-seronegative. The CDR3 runs from the conserved cysteine through the conserved F or W. The D gene is left open where the match is weak. Size is omitted from some rows. Given values are once, few, many or a class for expanded clones.

d_call j_call v_call clone_size cdr3_nt cdr3_aa
. TRBJ1-5 TRBV27 . TGTGCCAGCAGAAGAACAGCCATCAATCAGCCCCAGCATTTT CASRRTAINQPQHF
. TRBJ1-2 TRBV28 . TGTGCCAGCGGGGGGGGCCACGACTATGGCTACACCTTC CASGGGHDYGYTF
TRBD1 TRBJ1-2 TRBV19 . TGTGCCAGTAGTATAACGGGACAGGCCTATGGCTACACCTTC CASSITGQAYGYTF
TRBD1 TRBJ1-2 TRBV5-1 few TGCGCCAGCAGGGGGGACAGCGCCACGCGGTATGGCTACACCTTC CASRGDSATRYGYTF
TRBD2 TRBJ2-4 TRBV27 . TGTGCCAGCACCAGACAGGTCCTAGCGGGAGGGAGGTATGCCAAAAACATTCAGTACTTC CASTRQVLAGGRYAKNIQYF
TRBD1 TRBJ2-7 TRBV5-5 . TGTGCCAGCAGCCCCGGGACAGGTAATTTCGGCGAGCAGTACTTC CASSPGTGNFGEQYF
TRBD2 TRBJ2-1 TRBV27 . TGTGCCAGCAGTTCCCCTAGCGGGGGGGCCGGCGAGCAGTTCTTC CASSSPSGGAGEQFF
. TRBJ2-5 TRBV5-1 . TGCGCCAGCAGCTTGGTCTTTTCAGGGGGGTCGGAGACCCAGTACTTC CASSLVFSGGSETQYF
TRBD1 TRBJ1-5 TRBV6-5 . TGTGCCAGCAGTTATAGACAGGGAGGCAATCAGCCCCAGCATTTT CASSYRQGGNQPQHF
. TRBJ1-2 TRBV27 . TGTGCCAGCAGTTTGTCGGGTCCGAGGGGGTATGGCTACACCTTC CASSLSGPRGYGYTF
TRBD1 TRBJ1-1 TRBV5-1 once TGCGCCAGCAGCTTGGGACAGGGTTACACTGAAGCTTTCTTT CASSLGQGYTEAFF
. TRBJ2-7 TRBV7-2 once TGTGCCAGCAGCTTAGAACCAGGGGTGCCCTACGAGCAGTACTTC CASSLEPGVPYEQYF
TRBD1 TRBJ1-1 TRBV27 few TGTGCCAGCAGTGGGACAGGGCATGGAACTGAAGCTTTCTTT CASSGTGHGTEAFF
TRBD1 TRBJ1-5 TRBV7-2 . TGTGCCAGCAGCTTACGATCTCCCAGGGGGCAAAGCGGGAATCGGCCCCAGCATTTT CASSLRSPRGQSGNRPQHF
. TRBJ2-5 TRBV7-9 . TGTGCCAGCAGCCCTGGCGGGCTGTACCAAGAGACCCAGTACTTC CASSPGGLYQETQYF
TRBD2 TRBJ2-3 TRBV27 . TGTGCCAGCACATGGGGAGGGGGCACAGATACGCAGTATTTT CASTWGGGTDTQYF
TRBD1 TRBJ2-3 TRBV28 . TGTGCCAGCACGACAGGGGTCGGCACAGATACGCAGTATTTT CASTTGVGTDTQYF
TRBD1 TRBJ1-3 TRBV4-3 . TGCGCCAGCAGCCGATTCGACAGGGCTGGAAACACCATATATTTT CASSRFDRAGNTIYF
TRBD2 TRBJ2-7 TRBV27 . TGTGCCAGCAGTTTATGGAAAACCGGGACTAGCGACGAGCAGTACTTC CASSLWKTGTSDEQYF
TRBD1 TRBJ1-1 TRBV30 . TGTGCCTGGAGTTTACAGGGGGATACTGAAGCTTTCTTT CAWSLQGDTEAFF
TRBD1 TRBJ2-7 TRBV28 . TGTGCCAGCACTGACGGACAGGGACCCTACGAGCAGTACTTC CASTDGQGPYEQYF
TRBD2 TRBJ2-3 TRBV6-1 . TGTGCCAGCAGTGAAAGGGACTACACAGATACGCAGTATTTT CASSERDYTDTQYF
TRBD2 TRBJ2-3 TRBV28 . TGTGCCAGCAGGGTCGGGACTAGCGGGAGGGCCCCTACAGATACGCAGTATTTT CASRVGTSGRAPTDTQYF
. TRBJ1-2 TRBV5-1 . TGCGCCAGCAGCTTGGAGGGAGGGTCAGGGTATGGCTACACCTTC CASSLEGGSGYGYTF
TRBD1 TRBJ2-6 TRBV7-8 once TGTGCCAGCAGCTCTCGCCCTACGGACAGGGATTTCTCTGGGGCCAACGTCCTGACTTTC CASSSRPTDRDFSGANVLTF
TRBD1 TRBJ1-1 TRBV19 . TGTGCCAGTAGCTCGAGGCTAATGAGACAGGGGTCCGGGACTGAAGCTTTCTTT CASSSRLMRQGSGTEAFF
TRBD2 TRBJ2-2 TRBV9 . TGTGCCAGCAGCGTAGCTTCTAGCGGGAGGGCGAACACCGGGGAGCTGTTTTTT CASSVASSGRANTGELFF
TRBD1 TRBJ2-7 TRBV9 . TGTGCCAGCAGCCCGACAGGGGGTCCTTCCTACGAGCAGTACTTC CASSPTGGPSYEQYF
. TRBJ2-2 TRBV7-8 . TGTGCCAGCAGCTTAGTTACATCTGGCAGAACGAACACCGGGGAGCTGTTTTTT CASSLVTSGRTNTGELFF
. TRBJ1-3 TRBV5-1 few TGCGCCAGCAGCTTTGGGGCCTATGGCTCTGGAAACACCATATATTTT CASSFGAYGSGNTIYF
. TRBJ2-1 TRBV6-5 . TGTGCCAGCAGCCGTAGCAATGAGCAGTTCTTC CASSRSNEQFF
TRBD2 TRBJ2-1 TRBV29-1 . TGCAGCGTTGCGAGGGGCCTAAGCGGGGATGAGCAGTTCTTC CSVARGLSGDEQFF
TRBD1 TRBJ2-4 TRBV19 . TGTGCCAGTAGTCCCGGGACAGGGGCAGCCAAAAACATTCAGTACTTC CASSPGTGAAKNIQYF
. TRBJ2-7 TRBV14 . TGTGCCAGCAGCCAGGCCGGGACTTCCGCTAGGAGGGGCGAGCAGTACTTC CASSQAGTSARRGEQYF
TRBD2 TRBJ2-3 TRBV2 . TGTGCCAGCAGGGTTGGACTAGCGGGAGGGGATACGCAGTATTTT CASRVGLAGGDTQYF
. TRBJ2-1 TRBV11-3 . TGTGCCAGCAGCTTAGGCGGTATGACGGATGAGCAGTTCTTC CASSLGGMTDEQFF
TRBD1 TRBJ1-3 TRBV18 . TGTGCCAGCTCTCGGGACAGTATTGGAAACACCATATATTTT CASSRDSIGNTIYF
TRBD2 TRBJ2-7 TRBV11-2 . TGTGCCAGCAGCTTGACTAGCGGGGGAACCTACGAGCAGTACTTC CASSLTSGGTYEQYF
. TRBJ2-1 TRBV7-9 once TGTGCCAGCAGCCCCACCGCCGGCGGGGCCCATGAGCAGTTCTTC CASSPTAGGAHEQFF
TRBD1 TRBJ1-2 TRBV5-1 . TGCGCCAGCAATAGGGATGACAGGGCTAACTATGGCTACACCTTC CASNRDDRANYGYTF
. TRBJ2-4 TRBV11-2 . TGTGCCAGCAGTTTAGTAGGGGCAGTGAACATTCAGTACTTC CASSLVGAVNIQYF
. TRBJ1-4 TRBV30 once TGTGCCTGGAGTGATGGAGGGCCTGGGATTTTT CAWSDGGPGIF
TRBD2 TRBJ2-3 TRBV30 . TGTGCCTGGAGGGGACTAGCAGGAGATACGCAGTATTTT CAWRGLAGDTQYF
TRBD1 TRBJ1-1 TRBV11-2 . TGTGCCAGCAGCTCTAGGGGGACAGTGAACACTGAAGCTTTCTTT CASSSRGTVNTEAFF
. TRBJ2-3 TRBV7-3 . TGTGCCAGCAGCTCCACACCCAACACAGATACGCAGTATTTT CASSSTPNTDTQYF
TRBD1 TRBJ2-7 TRBV7-9 . TGTGCCAGCACTCCCCGAGGGACAGGGAACCCCTACGAGCAGTACTTC CASTPRGTGNPYEQYF
. TRBJ2-7 TRBV5-1 . TGCGCCAGCAGCTTGGACAACTCCTACGAGCAGTACTTC CASSLDNSYEQYF
. TRBJ1-5 TRBV6-5 . TGTGCCAGCAGGGACAGCAATCTTAGCAATCAGCCCCAGCATTTT CASRDSNLSNQPQHF
. TRBJ1-1 TRBV28 . TGTGCCAGCAGTTTTAGGGGTGCCTCCACCTCGCCTTTCTTT CASSFRGASTSPFF
. TRBJ2-7 TRBV5-4 . TGTGCCAGCAGCTTTATTAGTAGCTTGGGTTCCGAGCAGTACTTC CASSFISSLGSEQYF
. TRBJ1-1 TRBV6-1 . TGTGCCAGCAGGGTTACACAGAACACTGAAGCTTTCTTT CASRVTQNTEAFF
. TRBJ1-5 TRBV5-8 . TGTGCCAGCAGCTTGGACGGTAGCAATCAGCCCCAGCATTTT CASSLDGSNQPQHF
TRBD1 TRBJ2-2 TRBV19 . TGTGCCAGTAGTACCACAGGGGTAGGGCAGCTGTTTTTT CASSTTGVGQLFF